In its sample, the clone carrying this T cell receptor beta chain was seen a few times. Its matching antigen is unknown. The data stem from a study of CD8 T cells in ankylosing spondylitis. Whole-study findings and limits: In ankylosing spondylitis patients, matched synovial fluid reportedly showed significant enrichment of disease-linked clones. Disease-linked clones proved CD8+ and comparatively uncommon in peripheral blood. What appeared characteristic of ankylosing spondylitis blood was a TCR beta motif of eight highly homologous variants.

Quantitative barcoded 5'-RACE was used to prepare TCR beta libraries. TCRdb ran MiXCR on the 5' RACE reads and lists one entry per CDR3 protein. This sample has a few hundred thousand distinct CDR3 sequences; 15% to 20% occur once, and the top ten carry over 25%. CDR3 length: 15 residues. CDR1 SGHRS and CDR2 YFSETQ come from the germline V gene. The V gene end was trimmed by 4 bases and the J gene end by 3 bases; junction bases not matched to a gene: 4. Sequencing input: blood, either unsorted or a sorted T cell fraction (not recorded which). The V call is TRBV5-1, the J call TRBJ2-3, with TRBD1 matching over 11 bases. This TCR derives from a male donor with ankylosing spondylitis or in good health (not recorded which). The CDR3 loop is CASSIRDRGTDTQYF. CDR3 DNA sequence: TGCGCCAGCAGCATCCGGGACAGGGGGACAGATACGCAGTATTTT. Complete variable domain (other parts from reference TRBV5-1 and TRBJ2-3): KAGVTQTPRYLIKTRGQQVTLSCSPISGHRSVSWYQQTPGQGLQFLFEYFSETQRNKGNFPGRFSGRQFSNSRSEMNVSTLELGDSALYLCASSIRDRGTDTQYFGPGTRLTVL.